This T cell receptor beta chain was captured in a study of long-term antiretroviral therapy in people with HIV. Study background: Sampling started about a decade before the 2015 immediate-ART recommendation. Study-level results: Subsequent to ART, diversity was augmented yet persisted below that of transplant donor controls.

Every specimen held between about 1-10 million cryopreserved PBMC. These were thawed and washed before DNA extraction. They ran version v3.0 of the immunoSEQ assay at survey level. Sequencing used immunoSEQ multiplex PCR; TCRdb keeps in-frame clones, though not all of them. In the table there are 15,000 or so clones, around 94% of which are singletons. The CDR3 has 12 residues. V dropped 5 bases and J dropped 8; count of bases not matched to a gene: 5. CDR1 is KGHSH, CDR2 LQKENI, per germline. Comment on this clone: No antigen is known for it.

This sample comprised unsorted PBMCs, obtained nearly 6.5 years after starting antiretroviral therapy. This receptor was obtained from a woman aged 50 to 60 with HIV. The chain couples TRBV18 to TRBJ1-2; 7 nucleotides align to TRBD1. CDR3 sequence: CASSAGQAGYTF. CDR3 coding DNA: TGTGCCAGCTCAGCCGGACAGGCCGGCTACACCTTC.